This T cell receptor (beta chain) was profiled in a study of cytomegalovirus exposure and HLA in healthy donors. It was with 60 Vbeta and 13 Jbeta primers that the PCR ran. Method: immunoSEQ multiplex PCR; TCRdb's copy keeps in-frame clones and lacks some. The sample has 30,000 to 40,000 clones; 84% are singletons. This clone was counted a few times. The CDR3 is 17 residues long. The V gene's germline CDR1 is SGHTA and CDR2 FQGNSA. After removal of 1 base from V and 2 bases from J, the junction contained 6 bases not matched to a gene. The clonotype originates from a woman between 18 and 29 years old in good health and CMV-seronegative. Sequenced sample: PBMCs. The rearrangement links TRBV7-2 to TRBJ2-5; 11 nucleotides line up with TRBD2. The CDR3: CASSLGLAGSGQETQYF. CDR3 nucleotide sequence: TGTGCCAGCAGCTTAGGACTAGCGGGGTCGGGACAAGAGACCCAGTACTTC.